Sequencing of this T cell receptor (beta chain) was carried out in a study of blood T cell repertoires in COVID-19. As originally analysed: Scientists estimated how many nucleated cells there were by amplifying reference gene primers. The protocol was immunoSEQ multiplex PCR, while the TCRdb copy is restricted to in-frame clones and leaves out a portion. D and trimming come from the DNA, and the V and J calls and clone size come from that table. This sample has 250,000 to 300,000 clones, with under 90% found just once. The CDR3 is 12 residues long. With 0 bases removed from V and 3 bases from J, the gap between germline ends came to 3 bases. CDR1 PRHDT and CDR2 FYEKMQ come from the germline V gene (reference sequence). This clone showed up many times.

The sequence was collected from a man aged 25 to 40 with acute COVID-19. The source material was PBMCs or T cells enriched from blood (not recorded which). The V and J genes are TRBV13 and TRBJ2-7; D uncertain. The chain's CDR3 is CASSLGRYEQYV. CDR3 DNA: TGTGCCAGCAGCTTAGGTCGCTACGAGCAGTACGTC.